The sequence of this T cell receptor (beta chain) was determined in a study of technical replicates of blood from a handful of donors. Using immunoSEQ multiplex PCR, the repertoire was profiled, and TCRdb retains in-frame clones only, with some absent. The data contain 15,000 or so clones, approximately 87% of them singletons. The CDR3 length is 14 residues. Per germline, CDR1 KGHSH and CDR2 LQKENI. V was shortened by 3 bases and J by 4 bases, with 9 bases between the two germline ends. The chain recombines TRBV18 with TRBJ1-4; a possible D gene is TRBD1 (5 bases). The receptor was derived from a human donor in good health. Sequencing used PBMCs. CDR3 DNA: TGTGCCAGCTCACCCAACGGGGGTAATGAAAAACTGTTTTTT. Residues: CASSPNGGNEKLFF. The whole variable domain, remainder taken from reference TRBV18 and TRBJ1-4, is NAGVMQNPRHLVRRRGQEARLRCSPMKGHSHVYWYRQLPEEGLKFMVYLQKENIIDESGMPKERFSAEFPKEGPSILRIQQVVRGDSAAYFCASSPNGGNEKLFFGSGTQLSVL.